A single sample gave rise to the 7 T cell receptor beta chains below, sequenced in a study of shared clonotypes between healthy human individuals. TCRdb's table, derived via immunoSEQ multiplex PCR, lists solely in-frame clones and lacks some. In the table there are 450,000 to 700,000 clones, nearly 97% of which are singletons. Naive CD8 cells were CD45RO-negative, positively selected for CCR7, excluding terminally differentiated effector memory CD45RA+ cells. The specimen was naive CD8+ T cells sorted from blood. The receptors here all came from a woman aged 25 to 39 in good health.

The chain combines TRBV7-8 with TRBJ2-2; D unresolved. The V gene lost 3 bases and the J gene lost 1 base, with 9 bases spanning the gap. CDR3 size: 15 residues. Per the germline V gene, CDR1 is SGHVS and CDR2 is FQNEAQ. DNA of the CDR3: TGTGCCAGCAGCTTGACTGTAAAGAACACCGGGGAGCTGTTTTTT. Residues: CASSLTVKNTGELFF.

Of note for this clone: This sample also contains other DNA sequences that code for the same CDR3. This chain joins TRBV27 and TRBJ2-7; D not resolved. This CDR3 is 13 amino acids long. V lost 3 bases to trimming and J lost 2 bases, with 8 bases between them. CDR1 is MNHEY, CDR2 SMNVEV, per germline (reference sequence). The CDR3 nucleotides read TGTGCCAGCAGTTTTGGTCAGGCCTACGAGCAGTACTTC. Amino acids: CASSFGQAYEQYF.

The chain recombines TRBV7-8 with TRBJ1-4; the D gene is possibly TRBD1 (6 bases). This CDR3 region has 14 residues. Germline V gene data show CDR1 as SGHVS and CDR2 as FQNEAQ. Trimming pared 5 bases from V and 8 bases from J, leaving 15 bases between. The CDR3 loop reads CASSPRGREEKLFF. The CDR3 bases are TGTGCCAGCAGCCCGAGGGGGAGAGAGGAAAAACTGTTTTTT.

The chain combines TRBV10-3 with TRBJ1-1; unclear D gene. The ends were cut back, 3 bases at V and 0 bases at J, with 5 bases in the middle. The CDR3 totals 13 residues. Germline values: CDR1 ENHRY, CDR2 SYGVKD. CDR3 sequence reads: CAISDLLNTEAFF. DNA for the CDR3: TGTGCCATCAGTGATCTGCTGAACACTGAAGCTTTCTTT.

This chain links TRBV10-2 with TRBJ1-4; D remains unclear. CDR1 is WSHSY, CDR2 SAAADI, per germline. Between the trimmed V and J ends, which lost 2 bases and 4 bases, there was a span of 11 bases. This CDR3 region has 15 residues. In nucleotides, the CDR3 is TGCGCCAGCAGTGAGATCCAGGAGAGTAATGAAAAACTGTTTTTT. This codes for CASSEIQESNEKLFF.

The rearrangement uses TRBV19 and TRBJ2-7, with D possibly called TRBD1 or TRBD2 (6 bases each). Deletions cut 5 bases from V and 2 bases from J, with 13 bases between. This CDR3 contains 14 residues. CDR1 and CDR2 from the germline V gene are LNHDA and SQIVND (reference sequence). The CDR3 sequence is CASSPGALTYEQYF. For the CDR3, the DNA is TGTGCCAGTAGTCCGGGGGCGTTAACCTACGAGCAGTACTTC.

The chain links TRBV2 to TRBJ2-7; 8 nucleotides line up with TRBD1. The germline CDR1 and CDR2 sequences are SNHLY and FYNNEI. Trimming at V came to 7 bases and at J to 2 bases, leaving 10 bases not matched to a gene. The length of the CDR3 is 15 residues. DNA of the CDR3: TGTGCCAGCACCGGAGGCCGGGACAGGACCTACGAGCAGTACTTC. Translation gives CASTGGRDRTYEQYF.